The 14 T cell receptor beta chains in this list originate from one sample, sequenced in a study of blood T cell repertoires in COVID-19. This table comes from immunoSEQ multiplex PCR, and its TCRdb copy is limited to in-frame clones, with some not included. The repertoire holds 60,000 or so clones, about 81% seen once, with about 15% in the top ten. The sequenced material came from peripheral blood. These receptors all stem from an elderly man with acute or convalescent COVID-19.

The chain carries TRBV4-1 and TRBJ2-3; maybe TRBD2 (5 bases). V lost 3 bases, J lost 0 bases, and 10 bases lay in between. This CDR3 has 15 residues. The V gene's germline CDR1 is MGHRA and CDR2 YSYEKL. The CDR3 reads CASSHSSGSTDTQYF. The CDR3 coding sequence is TGCGCCAGCAGCCACAGCAGCGGTAGCACAGATACGCAGTATTTT.

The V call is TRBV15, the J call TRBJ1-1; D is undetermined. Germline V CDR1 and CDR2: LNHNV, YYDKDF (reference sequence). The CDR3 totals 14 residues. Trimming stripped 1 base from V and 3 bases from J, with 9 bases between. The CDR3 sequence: CATSRGGVDTEAFF. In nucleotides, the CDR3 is TGTGCCACCAGCAGAGGGGGAGTCGACACTGAAGCTTTCTTT.

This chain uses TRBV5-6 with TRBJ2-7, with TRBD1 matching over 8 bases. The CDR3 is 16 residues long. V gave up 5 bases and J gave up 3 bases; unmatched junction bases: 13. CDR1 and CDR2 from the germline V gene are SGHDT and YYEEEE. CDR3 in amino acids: CASRPGHGTGHYEQYF. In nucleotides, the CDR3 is TGTGCCAGCAGACCCGGTCATGGGACAGGCCACTACGAGCAGTACTTC.

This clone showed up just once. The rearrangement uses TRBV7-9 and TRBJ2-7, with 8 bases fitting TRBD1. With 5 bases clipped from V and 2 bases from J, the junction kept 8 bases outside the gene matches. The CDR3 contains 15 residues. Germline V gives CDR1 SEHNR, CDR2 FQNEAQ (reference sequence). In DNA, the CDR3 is TGTGCCAGCAGCAGTACAGGGGGGAAAACCTACGAGCAGTACTTC. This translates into CASSSTGGKTYEQYF.

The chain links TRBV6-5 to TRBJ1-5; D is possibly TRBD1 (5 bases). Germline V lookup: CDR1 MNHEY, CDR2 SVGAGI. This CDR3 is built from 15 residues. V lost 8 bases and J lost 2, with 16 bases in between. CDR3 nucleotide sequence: TGTGCCAGCGGGGAGGCAGGGAGTGGCAATCAGCCCCAGCATTTT. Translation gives CASGEAGSGNQPQHF.

In nucleotides, the CDR3 is TGTGCCAGTTCCACCGGGGATAACTATGGCTACACCTTC. It specifies CASSTGDNYGYTF. V is TRBV19 and J is TRBJ1-2; D remains ambiguous. This CDR3 comprises 13 residues. Trimming stripped 8 bases from V and 1 base from J, with 11 bases between. The germline CDR1 and CDR2 sequences are LNHDA and SQIVND (reference sequence).

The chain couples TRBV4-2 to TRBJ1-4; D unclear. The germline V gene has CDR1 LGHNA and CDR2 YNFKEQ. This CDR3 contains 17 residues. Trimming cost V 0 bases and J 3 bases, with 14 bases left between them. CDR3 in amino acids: CASSQDAWGDSNEKLFF. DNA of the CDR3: TGTGCCAGCAGCCAAGACGCATGGGGAGACTCTAATGAAAAACTGTTTTTT.

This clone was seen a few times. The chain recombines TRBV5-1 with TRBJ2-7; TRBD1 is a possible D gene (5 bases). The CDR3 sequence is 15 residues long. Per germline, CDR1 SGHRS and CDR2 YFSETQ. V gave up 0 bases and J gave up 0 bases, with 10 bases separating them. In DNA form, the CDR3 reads TGCGCCAGCAGCTTGGGACAGCTGAGCTCCTACGAGCAGTACTTC. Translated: CASSLGQLSSYEQYF.

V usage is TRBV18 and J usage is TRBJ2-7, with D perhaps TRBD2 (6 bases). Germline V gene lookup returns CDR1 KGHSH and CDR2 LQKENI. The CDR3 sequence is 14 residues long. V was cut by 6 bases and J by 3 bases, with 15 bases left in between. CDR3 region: CASSPGLGYYEQYF. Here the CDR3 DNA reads TGTGCCAGCTCCCCGGGACTTGGGTACTACGAGCAGTACTTC.

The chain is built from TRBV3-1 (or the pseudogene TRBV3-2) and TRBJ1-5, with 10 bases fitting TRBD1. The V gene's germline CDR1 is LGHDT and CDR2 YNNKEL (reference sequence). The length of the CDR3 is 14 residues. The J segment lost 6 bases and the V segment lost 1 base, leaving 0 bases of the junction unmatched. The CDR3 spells CASSQGQGAQPQHF. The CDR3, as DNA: TGTGCCAGCAGCCAAGGACAGGGGGCTCAGCCCCAGCATTTT.

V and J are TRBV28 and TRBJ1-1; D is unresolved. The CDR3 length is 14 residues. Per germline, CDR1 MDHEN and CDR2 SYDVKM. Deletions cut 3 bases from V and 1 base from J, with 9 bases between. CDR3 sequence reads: CASSFEKRNTEAFF. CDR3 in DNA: TGTGCCAGCAGTTTCGAGAAAAGGAACACTGAAGCTTTCTTT.

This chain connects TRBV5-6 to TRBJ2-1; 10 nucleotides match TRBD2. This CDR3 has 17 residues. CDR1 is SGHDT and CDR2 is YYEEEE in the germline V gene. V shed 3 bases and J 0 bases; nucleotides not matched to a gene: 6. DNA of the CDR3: TGTGCCAGCAGCTGGGCACTAGCGGGAAGCTCCTACAATGAGCAGTTCTTC. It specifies CASSWALAGSSYNEQFF.

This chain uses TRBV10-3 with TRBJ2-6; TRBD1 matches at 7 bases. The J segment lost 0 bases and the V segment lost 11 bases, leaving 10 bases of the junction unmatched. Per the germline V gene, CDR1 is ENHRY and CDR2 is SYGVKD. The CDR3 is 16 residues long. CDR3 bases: TGTGCCGCCCAGACAGGGATCTCCTCTGGGGCCAACGTCCTGACTTTC. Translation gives CAAQTGISSGANVLTF.

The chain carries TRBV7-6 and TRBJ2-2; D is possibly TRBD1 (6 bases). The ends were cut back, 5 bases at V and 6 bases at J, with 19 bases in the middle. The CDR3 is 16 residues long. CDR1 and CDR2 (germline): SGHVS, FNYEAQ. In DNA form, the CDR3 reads TGTGCCAGCAGCCCAGGGCCAGGGGAAACGGCCGGGGAGCTGTTTTTT. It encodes CASSPGPGETAGELFF. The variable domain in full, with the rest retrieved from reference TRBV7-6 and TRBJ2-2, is GAGVSQSPRYKVTKRGQDVALRCDPISGHVSLYWYRQALGQGPEFLTYFNYEAQQDKSGLPNDRFSAERPEGSISTLTIQRTEQRDSAMYRCASSPGPGETAGELFFGEGSRLTVL.